These T cell receptor beta chains were read from a single sample in a study of blood T cell repertoires in COVID-19. The method was immunoSEQ multiplex PCR; TCRdb's version includes in-frame clones alone and lacks a portion of them. The sample yields about 230,000 clones, over 80% seen once. The sample consisted of peripheral blood. The receptors stem from a woman in her sixties or seventies with active or convalescent COVID-19. CDR3s include the opening cysteine and the closing phenylalanine or tryptophan. Clone size is given for some rows only: seen once, a few or many times, or a class if the clone is expanded.

v_gene	abundance	j_gene	CDR3aa
TRBV19	few	TRBJ1-1	CASSIGGQVNTEAFF
TRBV28	.	TRBJ1-2	CASRSADRNYGYTF
TRBV4-1	.	TRBJ2-4	CASSQGGQGNIQYF
TRBV19	.	TRBJ2-1	CASSTQPGLSSYNEQFF
TRBV24-1	.	TRBJ2-1	CATSEGLADNEQFF
TRBV6-5	few	TRBJ1-2	CASSWSLGNYGYTF
TRBV7-2	.	TRBJ2-7	CASSLGRSSYEQYF
TRBV7-3	.	TRBJ2-5	CASSFSGETQYF
TRBV5-4	few	TRBJ1-2	CASSLGQAHYGYTF
TRBV11-2	.	TRBJ1-2	CASSPGDYGYTF
TRBV12-3/TRBV12-4	.	TRBJ1-1	CASTMRNTEAFF
TRBV10-3	.	TRBJ1-5	CAISRGGTQPQHF
TRBV28	.	TRBJ1-4	CASSYPGGGTEKLFF
TRBV18	.	TRBJ2-4	CASSPPGQKNIQYF
TRBV12-3/TRBV12-4	.	TRBJ2-1	CASSLRGIHEQFF
TRBV19	.	TRBJ1-5	CASSFELQGDQPQHF
TRBV28	.	TRBJ1-1	CASSPRDRKNTEAFF
TRBV18	.	TRBJ2-2	CASSQFVGTVQSFTGELFF
TRBV5-4	.	TRBJ2-1	CASSRDRGSYNEQFF
TRBV3-1/TRBV3-2	.	TRBJ1-6	CASSPDRAYSPLHF
TRBV7-2	.	TRBJ2-1	CASSLAGLAGVGDNEQFF
TRBV6-2/TRBV6-3	.	TRBJ1-2	CASSADYGYTF
TRBV28	.	TRBJ1-1	CASSPQTEAFF
TRBV12-3/TRBV12-4	once	TRBJ1-5	CASSRVVAQPQHF
TRBV27	.	TRBJ2-3	CASSFTSTPDTQYF
TRBV2	.	TRBJ2-7	CASSVYSYEQYF
TRBV11-2	.	TRBJ2-7	CASSWEVITGEQYF
TRBV11-2	many	TRBJ2-7	CASSGLATYEQYF
TRBV28	.	TRBJ2-7	CASTVPGTAYEQYF
TRBV7-2	.	TRBJ2-2	CASSPTGTNTGELFF
TRBV5-4	.	TRBJ2-7	CASSLAGGRLYEQYF
TRBV5-6	.	TRBJ2-7	CASSLYPGGTSYEQYF
TRBV2	.	TRBJ2-1	CASSDFSSYNEQFF
TRBV7-2	once	TRBJ2-5	CASSSGGSGGPAGYF
TRBV27	.	TRBJ1-2	CASSHRGGTGFYGYTF
TRBV2	few	TRBJ2-7	CASSGRGGEQYF
TRBV3-1/TRBV3-2	.	TRBJ2-3	CASTWRAHTDTQYF